A single sample is the source of the 7 T cell receptor beta chains below, sequenced in a study of blood T cells in healthy people across ages. A sample-barcoded 5' primer and a J-beta primer mix were used in a second PCR of roughly 7 to 12 cycles. TCRdb independently ran MiXCR on the 5' RACE reads; one entry per CDR3 protein. The sample includes roughly 1,800,000 distinct CDR3 sequences, 49% seen only once; the top ten take less than 2.5%. The sample taken for sequencing was blood. These receptors originate from a middle-aged woman in good health.

The rearrangement links TRBV20-1 to TRBJ2-4; the D is unclear. The J call is doubtful: the DNA matches TRBJ2-5 better. This CDR3 contains 13 residues. Germline lookup yields CDR1 DFQATT and CDR2 SNEGSKA (reference sequence). CDR3: CSATDGSQETQYF. In nucleotides, the CDR3 is TGCAGTGCTACGGACGGAAGCCAAGAGACCCAGTACTTC.

This clonotype has a handful of counts. V gene TRBV20-1 combines with J gene TRBJ2-7; 8 bases align to TRBD2. The germline V gene encodes CDR1 DFQATT and CDR2 SNEGSKA (reference sequence). The junction had 12 bases not matched to a gene; V was cut back by 5 bases and J by 6 bases. This CDR3 comprises 14 residues. The CDR3 region is CSAQVRGAVGEQYF. The CDR3 bases are TGCAGTGCTCAGGTGCGGGGGGCCGTAGGCGAGCAGTACTTC.

In its sample, this clonotype was seen a few times. V and J are TRBV10-3 and TRBJ1-5; TRBD1 might be the D (5 bases). CDR3 length: 14 residues. Trimming took off 4 bases at V and 3 bases at J, with 10 bases between the two ends. Germline CDR1 and CDR2: ENHRY and SYGVKD. The CDR3 nucleotides are TGTGCCATCAGTGCCAGGGAGAACAATCAGCCCCAGCATTTT. Translation: CAISARENNQPQHF.

This chain joins TRBV13 and TRBJ2-3; TRBD2 is a possible D gene (5 bases). The CDR3 contains 13 residues. V was cut by 7 bases and J by 4 bases, with 12 bases left in between. Germline CDR1 PRHDT, CDR2 FYEKMQ (reference sequence). The CDR3 here is CASTEAPPDTQYF. DNA of the CDR3: TGTGCCAGCACGGAGGCCCCCCCAGATACGCAGTATTTT.

J is TRBJ2-1 and V is TRBV20-1; 15 nucleotides match TRBD2. J was trimmed by 2 bases and V by 5 bases; bases with no gene match: 4. Germline V CDR1 and CDR2: DFQATT, SNEGSKA (reference sequence). The CDR3 extends over 16 amino acids. The chain's CDR3 is CSAAGTSGGTYNEQFF. Written as DNA, the CDR3 is TGCAGTGCTGCCGGGACTAGCGGGGGGACCTACAATGAGCAGTTCTTC.

The rearrangement links TRBV9 to TRBJ2-5; 10 bases map to TRBD2. CDR1 and CDR2 (germline): SGDLS, YYNGEE. After removal of 4 bases from V and 4 bases from J, the junction contained 10 bases not matched to a gene. The CDR3 runs 16 residues. CDR3 amino acids: CASSTPLAGRRETQYF. CDR3 DNA sequence: TGTGCCAGCAGCACTCCACTAGCGGGGAGAAGAGAGACCCAGTACTTC.

The V and J genes are TRBV6-2 or TRBV6-3 and TRBJ2-1, with 8 bases identical to TRBD1. The J segment lost 12 bases and the V segment lost 2 bases, leaving 3 bases of the junction unmatched. Germline CDR1 is MNHEY and CDR2 is SVGEGT. The length of the CDR3 is 12 residues. In nucleotides, the CDR3 is TGTGCCAGCAGTTACCCAGACAGGGGGCAGTTCTTC. As protein: CASSYPDRGQFF.